This T cell receptor (beta chain) was captured by sequencing in a study of blood T cells in healthy people across ages. Study results and caveats: Percentage of naive T cells showed a strong correlation with TCR beta diversity.

CDR1 and CDR2 from the germline V gene are SGHTA and FQGNSA. The CDR3 is 13 amino acids. V was clipped by 8 bases and J by 3 bases; unmatched bases: 4. The second PCR ran roughly 6 to 11 cycles with a sample-barcoded 5' primer and J-beta primers. Each cDNA molecule was tagged by a template-switch adaptor with 12 random nucleotides. One entry per CDR3 protein, called by TCRdb with MiXCR from the 5' RACE reads. The repertoire holds 600,000 to 650,000 distinct CDR3 sequences, with 58% as singletons. This clonotype was counted between two and nine times. What it binds is not known. The sequence derives from a man in his sixties in good health. The sequencing input was blood. The chain combines TRBV7-2 with TRBJ1-5; 7 nucleotides match TRBD1. The CDR3: CASGDRVNQPQHF. The DNA of the CDR3 is TGTGCCAGCGGCGACAGGGTCAATCAGCCCCAGCATTTT.